This T cell receptor beta chain stems from a study of Tregs in tolerant kidney transplant recipients. The protocol was immunoSEQ multiplex PCR, while the TCRdb copy is restricted to in-frame clones and leaves out a portion. The sample lists about 240,000 clones; around 81% were seen once. Germline V gene lookup returns CDR1 SGHRS and CDR2 YFSETQ. Trimming took 2 bases from V and 3 from J; bases not matched to a gene: 10. CDR3 length: 18 residues. The TCR sequence derives from a human donor in good health. Specimen: CD4+ T cells from blood. The rearrangement joins TRBV5-1 to TRBJ2-3; 12 positions agree with TRBD2. The CDR3 here is CASSLGSRLAGETDTQYF. In DNA form, the CDR3 reads TGCGCCAGCAGCTTAGGGAGTCGACTAGCGGGGGAGACAGATACGCAGTATTTT.